This TCR beta chain was captured in a study of metastatic and nonmetastatic thyroid tumors. For the study at large: Patients with malignant and benign thyroid disease provided blood and tumor or nodule tissue, whose repertoires were compared.

No patient had received any treatment before thyroid surgery. Trimming shortened V by 2 bases and J by 3 bases, and 11 bases separated the two germline ends. In germline, CDR1 is SGHRS, CDR2 YFSETQ. This CDR3 contains 14 residues. As regards this clone: Its antigen is not known.

Original data processing: Clinicopathological groups differed in CDR3, with these differences serving to build a distant-metastasis classifier for papillary thyroid cancer. Via MiXCR, TCRdb re-called the PCR reads. It is TCRdb's table, rather than the study itself, that gives the V and J calls and clone size. The sample comprises about 21,000 clones, roughly 27% of which are singletons, and about 14% rests with the top ten. Study outcomes and limitations: In blood and tumor, TCR beta diversity was reportedly significantly higher in malignant thyroid tumors than in benign nodules.

Sequencing was done on a sample of tumor tissue. J is TRBJ1-2 and V is TRBV5-1, with D possibly being TRBD1 (5 bases). This TCR was sampled from a male donor with papillary thyroid cancer or a benign thyroid nodule (not recorded which). Some clones in this sample may be carry-over from other donors' samples. The CDR3 is CASSFVGRDYGYTF. CDR3 bases: TGCGCCAGCAGCTTCGTGGGGCGAGACTATGGCTACACCTTC.